These 20 T cell receptor beta chains came from one sample sequenced in a study of T cells after yellow fever vaccination. TCRdb independently ran MiXCR on the 5' RACE reads; one entry per CDR3 protein. The table records about 240,000 distinct CDR3 sequences, about 7% of them present only once. The input for sequencing was CD4+ T cells sorted from PBMCs, taken 15 days after the yellow fever booster vaccination. The receptors derive from a man younger than 45 who received the YFV17D yellow fever vaccine.

This clonotype was observed at least ten times. The rearrangement links TRBV12-3 or TRBV12-4 to TRBJ1-5; tentative D call: TRBD1 (5 bases). CDR3 length: 15 amino acids. Trimming removed 5 bases from V and 7 bases from J, with 18 bases in between. CDR3 DNA: TGTGCCAGCAGTCCCCTGCGTAGGTCAGGGCAGCCCCAGCATTTT. This codes for CASSPLRRSGQPQHF.

This clonotype was detected only a few times. This chain uses TRBV7-2 with TRBJ2-7; a possible D gene is TRBD2 (5 bases). The V gene's germline CDR1 is SGHTA and CDR2 FQGNSA. Deletions cut 7 bases from V and 3 bases from J, with 16 bases between. The CDR3 runs to 14 residues. This CDR3 reads CASTTREGYYEQYF. The CDR3 coding sequence is TGTGCCAGCACCACTAGAGAGGGTTACTACGAGCAGTACTTC. Full variable domain (rest looked up from reference TRBV7-2 and TRBJ2-7): GAGVSQSPSNKVTEKGKDVELRCDPISGHTALYWYRQSLGQGLEFLIYFQGNSAPDKSGLPSDRFSAERTGGSVSTLTIQRTQQEDSAVYLCASTTREGYYEQYFGPGTRLTVT.

This clonotype has only a few counts. The rearrangement joins TRBV27 to TRBJ2-3; D ambiguous. The V gene's germline CDR1 is MNHEY and CDR2 SMNVEV (reference sequence). CDR3 length: 14 amino acids. V was cut by 0 bases and J by 0 bases, with 4 bases left in between. CDR3 bases: TGTGCCAGCAGTTTATCGTCTAGCACAGATACGCAGTATTTT. As protein: CASSLSSSTDTQYF.

This clonotype was counted at least ten times. This rearrangement joins TRBV20-1 to TRBJ2-2; the D is unclear. V was pared by 0 bases and J by 4 bases, with 6 bases between. Germline lookup yields CDR1 DFQATT and CDR2 SNEGSKA (reference sequence). CDR3 size: 13 residues. CDR3 bases: TGCAGTGCTAGAGAGACACTCACCGGGGAGCTGTTTTTT. Translation: CSARETLTGELFF.

The sample holds a few counts of this clonotype. This chain uses TRBV5-4 with TRBJ2-5; the D gene could be TRBD1 or TRBD2 (5 bases each). Per germline, CDR1 SGHNT and CDR2 YYREEE (reference sequence). Trimming left V 5 bases short and J 5 bases short, with 13 bases between. This CDR3 has 13 amino acids. CDR3 in DNA: TGTGCCAGCAGACGGGACCCAATGGAGACCCAGTACTTC. The encoded protein is CASRRDPMETQYF.

This clonotype was detected ten times or more. The J gene is TRBJ2-1, the V gene TRBV7-9; D unclear. The CDR3 is 11 amino acids. Germline CDR1 and CDR2: SEHNR and FQNEAQ (reference sequence). V was cut by 7 bases and J by 8 bases, with 9 bases left in between. In nucleotides, the CDR3 is TGTGCCAGCACCTCCGTCTATGAGCAGTTCTTC. It is translated as CASTSVYEQFF. The variable domain in full, with the rest retrieved from reference TRBV7-9 and TRBJ2-1, is DTGVSQNPRHKITKRGQNVTFRCDPISEHNRLYWYRQTLGQGPEFLTYFQNEAQLEKSRLLSDRFSAERPKGSFSTLEIQRTEQGDSAMYLCASTSVYEQFFGPGTRLTVL.

This clonotype was seen ten or more times. J is TRBJ2-3 and V is TRBV20-1; 9 bases line up with TRBD2. Germline CDR1 is DFQATT and CDR2 is SNEGSKA (reference sequence). The CDR3 length is 14 residues. Trimming removed 7 bases from V and 2 bases from J; junction bases left unmatched: 7. The CDR3 is CSEILAGPTDTQYF. DNA of the CDR3: TGCAGTGAGATCCTAGCGGGACCCACAGATACGCAGTATTTT.

This clonotype appeared a few times. The V and J genes are TRBV20-1 and TRBJ2-1; 8 bases line up with TRBD2. From germline, CDR1 is DFQATT and CDR2 SNEGSKA (reference sequence). The CDR3 contains 13 residues. V trimming: 4 bases; J trimming: 7 bases; junction bases outside the gene matches: 6. CDR3 bases: TGCAGTGCTACAAGCGGGAGCGTGAATGAGCAGTTCTTC. Translation gives CSATSGSVNEQFF.

The chain links TRBV14 to TRBJ1-1, with 9 positions matching TRBD1. The trim removed 4 bases at V and 1 base at J, leaving 10 bases unmatched. The CDR3 covers 17 residues. CDR1 is SGHDN and CDR2 is FVKESK in the germline V gene. The CDR3 nucleotides read TGTGCCAGCAGCCCTGCCGGGACAGGGTTATGGAACACTGAAGCTTTCTTT. Translating it yields CASSPAGTGLWNTEAFF.

This clonotype was counted between two and nine times. The rearrangement joins TRBV5-5 to TRBJ2-5, with D unclear. The CDR3 loop spans 13 amino acids. Germline loops: CDR1 SGHKS, CDR2 YYEKEE (reference sequence). V was trimmed by 0 bases and J by 0 bases, leaving 3 bases between them. CDR3 in amino acids: CASSLANQETQYF. The CDR3 DNA reads as TGTGCCAGCAGCTTGGCCAACCAAGAGACCCAGTACTTC. The variable domain in full, completed from reference TRBV5-5 and TRBJ2-5, reads DAGVTQSPTHLIKTRGQQVTLRCSPISGHKSVSWYQQVLGQGPQFIFQYYEKEERGRGNFPDRFSARQFPNYSSELNVNALLLGDSALYLCASSLANQETQYFGPGTRLLVL.

The J gene is TRBJ2-3, the V gene TRBV10-3; 7 positions match TRBD2. The CDR3 totals 16 residues. CDR1 and CDR2 (germline): ENHRY, SYGVKD. The trim removed 0 bases at V and 3 bases at J, leaving 6 bases unmatched. CDR3 sequence: CAISESTGGVTDTQYF. The CDR3 DNA follows: TGTGCCATCAGTGAGTCGACGGGAGGAGTAACAGATACGCAGTATTTT.

Many counts were recorded for this clonotype. V usage is TRBV20-1 and J usage is TRBJ2-3; 7 nucleotides agree with TRBD2. Looked up from germline, CDR1 is DFQATT and CDR2 is SNEGSKA (reference sequence). This CDR3 region has 12 residues. DNA of the CDR3: TGCAGGGGAGGGGCTATACCAGATACGCAGTATTTT. This sequence encodes CRGGAIPDTQYF.

The chain uses TRBV18 and TRBJ1-1; tentatively, D is TRBD1 (5 bases). Trimming cost V 3 bases and J 5 bases, with 16 bases left between them. The CDR3 extends over 15 amino acids. The germline V gene has CDR1 KGHSH and CDR2 LQKENI. CDR3 region: CASSPLRPGETEAFF. For the CDR3, the DNA is TGTGCCAGCTCACCCCTCAGACCGGGGGAAACTGAAGCTTTCTTT.

The V gene is TRBV5-1, the J gene TRBJ2-6; possible D gene TRBD1, 5 bases. Germline V gene sequence: CDR1 SGHRS, CDR2 YFSETQ. V gave up 4 bases and J gave up 2 bases, with 13 bases separating them. The CDR3 is 16 residues long. CDR3 loop: CASSPPTDTGANVLTF. The CDR3 DNA reads TGCGCCAGCAGCCCTCCGACAGATACTGGGGCCAACGTCCTGACTTTC. The variable domain in full, completed from reference TRBV5-1 and TRBJ2-6, reads KAGVTQTPRYLIKTRGQQVTLSCSPISGHRSVSWYQQTPGQGLQFLFEYFSETQRNKGNFPGRFSGRQFSNSRSEMNVSTLELGDSALYLCASSPPTDTGANVLTFGAGSRLTVL.

The table lists this clonotype with many counts. The chain has TRBV7-2 and TRBJ1-2; a weak D match, TRBD1 (5 bases). V was pared by 5 bases and J by 5 bases, with 24 bases between. The germline CDR1 and CDR2 sequences are SGHTA and FQGNSA. The CDR3 length is 17 residues. CDR3 loop: CASSPRAESYRLYGYTF. DNA of the CDR3: TGTGCCAGCAGCCCAAGAGCCGAATCATACAGGCTGTATGGCTACACCTTC.

This clonotype was seen a few times. The chain employs TRBV11-2 and TRBJ2-1; unclear D gene. Germline CDR1 reads SGHAT; CDR2 reads FQNNGV. The V end lost 0 bases, the J end lost 0 bases, and 12 bases lay between the germline ends. The CDR3 consists of 17 residues. The CDR3 DNA reads TGTGCCAGCAGCTTAGATCGGGTCGCATTCTCCTACAATGAGCAGTTCTTC. Translating it yields CASSLDRVAFSYNEQFF.

This rearrangement joins TRBV5-1 to TRBJ2-7; 11 bases align to TRBD2. This CDR3 spans 16 amino acids. V lost 4 bases, J lost 3 bases, and 9 bases stayed unmatched. Per germline, CDR1 SGHRS and CDR2 YFSETQ. CDR3 loop: CASSPPAGTSGYEQYF. The CDR3 DNA reads as TGCGCCAGCAGCCCCCCAGCCGGGACTAGCGGCTACGAGCAGTACTTC.

This clonotype showed up many times. This rearrangement joins TRBV19 to TRBJ2-4; 10 nucleotides agree with TRBD1. Germline CDR1 reads LNHDA; CDR2 reads SQIVND (reference sequence). Germline trimming cut 7 bases from V and 4 bases from J; bases unmatched to any gene: 7. The CDR3 contains 15 residues. The CDR3 reads CASIADRGRKNIQYF. In DNA, the CDR3 is TGTGCCAGTATAGCCGACAGGGGGCGGAAAAACATTCAGTACTTC. Filled out from reference TRBV19 and TRBJ2-4, the complete variable domain reads DGGITQSPKYLFRKEGQNVTLSCEQNLNHDAMYWYRQDPGQGLRLIYYSQIVNDFQKGDIAEGYSVSREKKESFPLTVTSAQKNPTAFYLCASIADRGRKNIQYFGAGTRLSVL.

This clonotype occurred a few times. The rearrangement uses TRBV5-1 and TRBJ2-2, with D perhaps TRBD2 (6 bases). V lost 6 bases and J lost 4, with 16 bases in between. Germline CDR1 is SGHRS and CDR2 is YFSETQ. This CDR3 is built from 15 residues. The CDR3 sequence: CASKKLVGGTGELFF. The CDR3, as DNA: TGCGCCAGCAAGAAGTTGGTCGGGGGCACCGGGGAGCTGTTTTTT.

In its sample, this clonotype was seen many times. The chain is built from TRBV10-3 and TRBJ2-7; D uncertain. The germline gives CDR1 ENHRY, CDR2 SYGVKD. The CDR3 covers 11 residues. Trimming shortened V by 8 bases and J by 0 bases, and 5 bases separated the two germline ends. The CDR3 region is CAIASSYEQYF. DNA for the CDR3: TGTGCCATCGCCAGCTCCTACGAGCAGTACTTC.